The 7 T cell receptor beta chains below were found in one sample sequenced in a study of post-analysis software for immune sequencing data. Study results and caveats: The five TRBV segments detected at higher frequency in patients than in controls included TRBV5-6, TRBV5-1 and TRBV20-1.

Antigens of these TCRs are unknown. TCR beta cDNA libraries included unique molecular identifiers. TCRdb re-analysed the PCR reads in MiXCR, keeping a single row per CDR3 protein. This table holds about 820,000 distinct CDR3 sequences, 53% found once. Sequenced: blood. The receptor set was obtained from a girl under 18 with multiple sclerosis.

The rearrangement joins TRBV7-3 to TRBJ2-1, with D perhaps TRBD1 or TRBD2 (6 bases each). The CDR3 consists of 14 residues. Germline CDR1 and CDR2: SGHTA and FQGTGA. V dropped 0 bases and J dropped 9 bases, with 12 bases sitting between them. The CDR3 region is CASSLTESGAEQFF. The CDR3 DNA reads TGTGCCAGCAGCTTAACGGAATCGGGGGCTGAGCAGTTCTTC.

The chain is built from TRBV9 and TRBJ2-5; 11 bases are a match to TRBD1. The J call is uncertain, as TRBJ2-7 better fits the DNA end. The CDR3 sequence is 14 residues long. Germline V lookup: CDR1 SGDLS, CDR2 YYNGEE. CDR3 loop: CASSVRGTGGEQYF. CDR3 bases: TGTGCCAGCAGCGTCCGAGGGACAGGGGGCGAGCAGTACTTC.

The chain joins TRBV4-2 to TRBJ2-1, with a tentative D call TRBD2 (5 bases). The germline V gene encodes CDR1 LGHNA and CDR2 YNFKEQ. CDR3 length equals 15 residues. Trimming cost V 3 bases and J 1 base, with 10 bases left between them. The CDR3 region has the DNA TGTGCCAGCAGCCACCTAGCAGAATCCTACAATGAGCAGTTCTTC. Translation gives CASSHLAESYNEQFF.

This chain connects TRBV11-2 to TRBJ1-2; D unresolved. Per the germline V gene, CDR1 is SGHAT and CDR2 is FQNNGV. CDR3 length equals 14 residues. Trimming cost V 6 bases and J 1 base, with 12 bases left between them. CDR3 DNA sequence: TGTGCCAGCAGTCCCTCCACCCGTAACTATGGCTACACCTTC. Its protein product is CASSPSTRNYGYTF.

Concerning this clonotype itself: A junction boundary mismatches the germline segment, possibly from a read error. The chain uses TRBV7-7 and TRBJ2-5, with TRBD2 matching over 9 bases. This CDR3 comprises 14 residues. Germline CDR1 is SSHAT and CDR2 is FNYEAQ (reference sequence). CDR3 coding DNA: TGTGCTAGCAGCCAGACTAGCGGTCAAGAGACCCAGTACTTC. Amino acid sequence: CASSQTSGQETQYF. Based on the CDR3 plus reference TRBV7-7 and TRBJ2-5, the full variable domain is GAGVSQSPRYKVTKRGQDVTLRCDPISSHATLYWYQQALGQGPEFLTYFNYEAQPDKSGLPSDRFSAERPEGSISTLTIQRTEQRDSAMYRCASSQTSGQETQYFGPGTRLLVL.

The chain combines TRBV29-1 with TRBJ2-3, with D possibly being TRBD1 (6 bases). The CDR3 contains 14 residues. Germline CDR1 is SQVTM and CDR2 is ANQGSEA. V dropped 7 bases and J dropped 0 bases, with 14 bases sitting between them. For the CDR3, the DNA is TGCAGCGGAGACAGGTTTGGAAGCACAGATACGCAGTATTTT. This sequence encodes CSGDRFGSTDTQYF.

This rearrangement joins TRBV12-5 to TRBJ1-6; no clear D gene. This CDR3 spans 15 amino acids. V lost 0 bases, J lost 9 bases, and 12 bases lay in between. Germline assignment: CDR1 LGHNT and CDR2 FRNRAP. As DNA, the CDR3 is TGTGCTAGTGGTTTGGTAGGCCCCACCGGTTCACCCCTCCACTTT. This gives the protein CASGLVGPTGSPLHF.